These 9 T cell receptor beta chains were all obtained from the same sample, sequenced in a study of cytomegalovirus exposure and HLA in healthy donors. PCR used 60 Vbeta primers and 13 Jbeta primers. Profiling relied on immunoSEQ multiplex PCR, and the TCRdb table lists in-frame clones only, not all of them. The sample yields roughly 150,000 clones, roughly 80% seen once. The sample was PBMCs. The receptor source for this set is a man between 25 and 39 years old in good health and CMV-seronegative.

The chain carries TRBV5-4 and TRBJ1-5; 10 bases line up with TRBD1. Germline V gene lookup returns CDR1 SGHNT and CDR2 YYREEE (reference sequence). This CDR3 contains 16 residues. Unmatched junction bases numbered 10, after V lost 3 bases and J lost 7 bases. CDR3 protein: CASSSVDRGEGQPQHF. DNA for the CDR3: TGTGCCAGCAGCTCGGTGGACAGGGGGGAGGGACAGCCCCAGCATTTT. The complete variable domain, with remaining parts taken from reference TRBV5-4 and TRBJ1-5, reads ETGVTQSPTHLIKTRGQQVTLRCSSQSGHNTVSWYQQALGQGPQFIFQYYREEENGRGNFPPRFSGLQFPNYSSELNVNALELDDSALYLCASSSVDRGEGQPQHFGDGTRLSIL.

V and J are TRBV7-3 and TRBJ2-7, with 7 bases aligning to TRBD2. Germline V gene sequence: CDR1 SGHTA, CDR2 FQGTGA. CDR3 length: 15 amino acids. Losses at the gene ends were 5 bases for V and 4 bases for J; bases not matched to a gene: 11. CDR3 sequence (DNA): TGTGCCAGCAGCCCGACGCCGGGGGGTCTTTACGAGCAGTACTTC. Translated, it gives CASSPTPGGLYEQYF.

This clone was found once. The chain uses TRBV30 and TRBJ1-4, with D possibly matching TRBD1 (5 bases). V lost 4 bases and J 8 bases, leaving 14 bases between the germline ends. The germline CDR1 and CDR2 sequences are GTSNPN and SVGIG (reference sequence). This CDR3 comprises 13 residues. The CDR3 coding sequence is TGTGCCTGGAATAGGGGTAACAAGGAAAAACTGTTTTTT. It yields the protein CAWNRGNKEKLFF. Using reference TRBV30 and TRBJ1-4 for the parts outside the CDR3, the full variable domain is SQTIHQWPATLVQPVGSPLSLECTVEGTSNPNLYWYRQAAGRGLQLLFYSVGIGQISSEVPQNLSASRPQDRQFILSSKKLLLSDSGFYLCAWNRGNKEKLFFGSGTQLSVL.

This chain uses TRBV5-1 with TRBJ2-3, with 7 bases lining up with TRBD2. This CDR3 comprises 14 residues. CDR1 is SGHRS, CDR2 YFSETQ, per germline. The J segment lost 2 bases and the V segment lost 3 bases, leaving 3 bases of the junction unmatched. The CDR3 sequence is CASSYGLVTDTQYF. The CDR3 bases are TGCGCCAGCAGCTACGGACTAGTCACAGATACGCAGTATTTT.

J is TRBJ1-2 and V is TRBV25-1; 8 bases fit TRBD1. This CDR3 spans 13 amino acids. Germline lookup yields CDR1 MGHDK and CDR2 SYGVNS. Trimming at V came to 7 bases and at J to 4 bases, leaving 5 bases not matched to a gene. The CDR3 DNA reads as TGTGCCAGCACAGGGGGCCTAGGCTATGGCTACACCTTC. This codes for CASTGGLGYGYTF.

This rearrangement joins TRBV13 to TRBJ2-5; D is perhaps TRBD2 (5 bases). Germline V gene sequence: CDR1 PRHDT, CDR2 FYEKMQ (reference sequence). V gave up 4 bases and J gave up 5 bases, with 11 bases separating them. CDR3 length equals 13 residues. The CDR3 loop reads CASSSGLAETQYF. The CDR3 DNA sequence: TGTGCCAGCAGCTCCGGACTTGCGGAGACCCAGTACTTC.

V gene TRBV5-1 combines with J gene TRBJ1-1; the D gene is possibly TRBD1 (6 bases). Trimming took off 5 bases at V and 8 bases at J, with 13 bases between the two ends. This CDR3 is built from 12 residues. CDR1 is SGHRS and CDR2 is YFSETQ in the germline V gene. The CDR3: CASSLTGQEAFF. The CDR3 region has the DNA TGCGCCAGCAGTCTTACAGGGCAGGAAGCTTTCTTT.

This clone was observed a handful of times. The chain links TRBV7-8 to TRBJ1-5; the match to TRBD1 covers 7 bases. Trimming took 0 bases from V and 7 from J; bases not matched to a gene: 6. The CDR3 loop spans 15 amino acids. Germline loops: CDR1 SGHVS, CDR2 FQNEAQ. CDR3 amino acids: CASSLAETGRQPQHF. The CDR3 DNA reads as TGTGCCAGCAGCTTAGCGGAGACAGGGCGGCAGCCCCAGCATTTT.

This sequence joins TRBV10-2 and TRBJ2-3; the match to TRBD2 covers 14 bases. Germline trimming cut 0 bases from V and 2 bases from J; bases unmatched to any gene: 4. Germline CDR1 is WSHSY and CDR2 is SAAADI. The CDR3 extends over 18 amino acids. CDR3 bases: TGCGCCAGCAGTGAGTCTTGGACTAGCGGGGGGATCACAGATACGCAGTATTTT. As protein: CASSESWTSGGITDTQYF.